These T cell receptor beta chains were read from a single sample in a study of T-cell memory formation after mild COVID-19. TCRdb analysed the 5' RACE reads with MiXCR anew, one entry per CDR3 protein. The profile shows hundreds of thousands of distinct CDR3 sequences, roughly 22% of them singletons. Specimen: PBMCs or a T cell subset sorted from them (not recorded which). The receptor source for this set is an adult woman who had mild COVID-19 (a few samples of this study predate the infection). Cell type and time point are not known. Both conserved end residues are part of each CDR3. The order of the fields is J gene, V gene, clone size, D gene, CDR3 protein, CDR3 DNA. The D gene is left open where the match is weak. The listing skips clone size in some rows; elsewhere it reads once, few, many or a size class.

j_gene: TRBJ2-3
v_gene: TRBV20-1
abundance: .
d_gene: .
CDR3aa: CSARDRTRPTDTQYF
CDR3nt: TGCAGTGCTAGAGATCGGACCCGACCCACAGATACGCAGTATTTT

j_gene: TRBJ2-1
v_gene: TRBV6-6
abundance: few
d_gene: TRBD2
CDR3aa: CASSYVLAGVQFF
CDR3nt: TGTGCCAGCAGTTACGTCCTAGCGGGGGTGCAGTTCTTC

j_gene: TRBJ1-5
v_gene: TRBV12-3/TRBV12-4
abundance: few
d_gene: .
CDR3aa: CASGLSRDQPQHF
CDR3nt: TGTGCCAGCGGACTCAGCAGGGATCAGCCCCAGCATTTT

j_gene: TRBJ1-5
v_gene: TRBV5-6
abundance: .
d_gene: TRBD1
CDR3aa: CASSDREGNQPQHF
CDR3nt: TGTGCCAGCAGCGACAGGGAGGGCAATCAGCCCCAGCATTTT

j_gene: TRBJ2-7
v_gene: TRBV29-1
abundance: many
d_gene: TRBD1
CDR3aa: CSAGQAYEQYF
CDR3nt: TGCAGCGCCGGACAGGCCTACGAGCAGTACTTC

j_gene: TRBJ2-1
v_gene: TRBV5-1
abundance: .
d_gene: .
CDR3aa: CASSLQAASSYNEQFF
CDR3nt: TGCGCCAGCAGCTTGCAAGCGGCGAGCTCCTACAATGAGCAGTTCTTC

j_gene: TRBJ2-1
v_gene: TRBV19
abundance: .
d_gene: TRBD2
CDR3aa: CASSIELAVDWAYNEQFF
CDR3nt: TGTGCCAGTAGTATTGAACTAGCGGTCGATTGGGCTTACAATGAGCAGTTCTTC

j_gene: TRBJ1-5
v_gene: TRBV12-3/TRBV12-4
abundance: few
d_gene: .
CDR3aa: CASSFSGGGEGQPQHF
CDR3nt: TGTGCCAGCAGTTTCTCAGGTGGGGGGGAGGGTCAGCCCCAGCATTTT

j_gene: TRBJ2-1
v_gene: TRBV30
abundance: .
d_gene: TRBD1
CDR3aa: CAWRETGGGEQFF
CDR3nt: TGTGCCTGGAGGGAAACAGGGGGCGGTGAGCAGTTCTTC

j_gene: TRBJ1-1
v_gene: TRBV27
abundance: few
d_gene: .
CDR3aa: CASSSGREWRAFF
CDR3nt: TGTGCCAGCAGTTCTGGTAGGGAATGGCGAGCTTTCTTT

j_gene: TRBJ1-3
v_gene: TRBV30
abundance: .
d_gene: TRBD1
CDR3aa: CAWSLFLGTVRSGNTIYF
CDR3nt: TGTGCCTGGAGTTTATTCCTCGGGACAGTTCGCTCTGGAAACACCATATATTTT

j_gene: TRBJ2-1
v_gene: TRBV7-3
abundance: .
d_gene: .
CDR3aa: CASRPAGTGLDNEQFF
CDR3nt: TGTGCCAGCAGGCCCGCCGGGACAGGACTAGACAATGAGCAGTTCTTC

j_gene: TRBJ2-5
v_gene: TRBV20-1
abundance: few
d_gene: .
CDR3aa: CSAGETQYF
CDR3nt: TGCAGTGCCGGTGAGACCCAGTACTTC

j_gene: TRBJ1-1
v_gene: TRBV20-1
abundance: .
d_gene: .
CDR3aa: CSARREGTVNTEAFF
CDR3nt: TGCAGTGCTAGAAGGGAAGGGACGGTGAACACTGAAGCTTTCTTT

j_gene: TRBJ2-7
v_gene: TRBV27
abundance: .
d_gene: .
CDR3aa: CASSWAGSYYEQYF
CDR3nt: TGTGCCAGCAGTTGGGCAGGAAGCTACTACGAGCAGTACTTC

j_gene: TRBJ2-1
v_gene: TRBV6-5
abundance: few
d_gene: TRBD2
CDR3aa: CASTLSSGGAAEQFF
CDR3nt: TGTGCCAGCACTCTATCTAGCGGGGGGGCAGCTGAGCAGTTCTTC